Many counts were recorded for the clone carrying this TCR beta chain. Its antigen remains unidentified. These data are taken from a study of blood T cells in healthy people across ages. Whole-study findings and limits: Comparison with aged donors showed that long-lived donors had more naive CD4+ cells and higher diversity.

PCR was performed a second time for roughly 7 to 11 cycles using a sample-barcoded 5' primer and a J-beta primer mix. Unique molecular identifiers of 12 random nucleotides labeled each cDNA. Using its own MiXCR run on the 5' RACE reads, TCRdb lists one record per CDR3 protein. The repertoire holds about 1,000,000 distinct CDR3 sequences, under 45% seen once, with 15% to 20% in the top ten. Germline-derived CDR1 and CDR2 are SGHRS and YFSETQ. The CDR3 has 13 residues. The trim removed 4 bases at V and 8 bases at J, leaving 5 bases unmatched. The source of this sequence is a woman aged 55-75 years in good health. The gene calls are TRBV5-1 and TRBJ1-4; 7 bases align to TRBD1. Sequencing was performed on blood. The CDR3 DNA reads TGCGCCAGCAGCCGCGGGACAGTCGAAAAACTGTTTTTT. Translated: CASSRGTVEKLFF.